The clone carrying this TCR beta chain was seen only once. The method was immunoSEQ multiplex PCR; TCRdb's version includes in-frame clones alone and lacks a portion of them. Of 720,000 or so clones in the sample, 75% to 90% were seen once. This sample is part of a study of shared T cell receptors in the human thymus. CDR1 is SGHVS, CDR2 FNYEAQ, per germline. This CDR3 has 14 amino acids. The V and J ends lost 3 bases and 7 bases respectively, with 10 bases between them. Separately, the same data were catalogued under a study of human thymus T cells. From that study: Thymic material originated from resections removed in the course of corrective heart surgery. Repertoires from thymus and blood appeared to show biased V and J gene usage. Unrelated individuals reportedly shared highly overlapping thymic TCR repertoires.

This sequence was found in a girl under three years old with a congenital heart defect. The specimen was thymocytes. The chain has TRBV7-6 and TRBJ1-6; D gene uncertain. Here the CDR3 reads CASSFDVRNSPLHF. CDR3 nucleotides: TGTGCCAGCAGCTTCGATGTGAGAAATTCACCCCTCCACTTT.